A single sample is the source of the 3 T cell receptor beta chains below, sequenced in a study of cytomegalovirus exposure and HLA in healthy donors. The assay was immunoSEQ multiplex PCR, and TCRdb's table has in-frame clones only and misses some. Altogether about 150,000 clones are present, 90% to 95% being singletons, with the ten largest covering 0.55% to 0.8%. The sequenced material came from PBMCs. Receptor source: a man aged 18 to 30 in good health and CMV-seronegative.

The chain joins TRBV2 to TRBJ2-7, with D perhaps TRBD1 (5 bases). The CDR3 has 13 residues. Germline CDR1 and CDR2: SNHLY and FYNNEI. V gave up 5 bases and J gave up 3 bases, with 11 bases separating them. For the CDR3, the DNA is TGTGCCAGCAGTTACTCCGGACACTACGAGCAGTACGTC. This translates into CASSYSGHYEQYV.

This clone was counted once. This CDR3 is CASPTYSFF. The CDR3 nucleotides read TGCGCCAGTCCCACCTATTCTTTCTTT. V and J are TRBV5-1 and TRBJ1-1, with D unresolved. Germline V CDR1 and CDR2: SGHRS, YFSETQ. V lost 8 bases, J lost 12 bases, and 11 bases lay in between. The CDR3 spans 9 residues.

The rearrangement links TRBV7-9 to TRBJ2-1; 8 bases align to TRBD2. V lost 5 bases to trimming and J lost 6 bases; unmatched junction nucleotides: 12. Germline assignment: CDR1 SEHNR and CDR2 FQNEAQ (reference sequence). The CDR3 contains 16 residues. The CDR3 region has the DNA TGTGCCAGCAGCAACAGACTAGCGAGTTCGTTCAATGAGCAGTTCTTC. Translated, it gives CASSNRLASSFNEQFF.